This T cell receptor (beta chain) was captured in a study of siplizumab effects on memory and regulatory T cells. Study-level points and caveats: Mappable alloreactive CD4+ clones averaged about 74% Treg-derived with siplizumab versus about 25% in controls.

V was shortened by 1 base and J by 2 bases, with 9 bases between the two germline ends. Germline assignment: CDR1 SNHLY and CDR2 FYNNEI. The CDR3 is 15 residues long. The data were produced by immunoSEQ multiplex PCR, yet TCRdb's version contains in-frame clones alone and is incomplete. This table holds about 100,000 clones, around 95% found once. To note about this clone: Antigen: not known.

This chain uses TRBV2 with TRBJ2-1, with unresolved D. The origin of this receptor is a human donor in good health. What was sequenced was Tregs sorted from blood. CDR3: CASSEGGKTYNEQFF. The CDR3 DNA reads TGTGCCAGCAGTGAAGGCGGTAAAACCTACAATGAGCAGTTCTTC.